Listed below are T cell receptor beta chains from one sample, sequenced in a study of cytomegalovirus exposure and HLA in healthy donors. TCRdb's table, derived via immunoSEQ multiplex PCR, lists solely in-frame clones and lacks some. The table shows approximately 150,000 clones, with approximately 80% occurring only once. Sequenced material: PBMCs. The receptors derive from a woman aged 40 to 50 in good health and CMV-seronegative. The CDR3 runs from the conserved cysteine through the conserved F or W. The D gene is left open where the match is weak. Clone sizes are given selectively: once, few, many, or a class where the clone is expanded.

j_call	clone_size	v_call	d_call	cdr3_nt	cdr3_aa
TRBJ1-3	NA	TRBV19	NA	TGTGCCAGTAGTACTCAGGCTTCTGGAAACACCATATATTTT	CASSTQASGNTIYF
TRBJ1-1	NA	TRBV13	NA	TGTGCCAGCAGTTTAAGACAGTACACTGAAGCTTTCTTT	CASSLRQYTEAFF
TRBJ2-5	once	TRBV7-2	NA	TGTGCCAGCAGACCTACAGGCTACCAAGAGACCCAGTACTTC	CASRPTGYQETQYF
TRBJ2-1	NA	TRBV20-1	NA	TGCAGTGCAACCGGGACTTTTGAGCAGTTCTTC	CSATGTFEQFF
TRBJ1-1	NA	TRBV5-5	NA	TGTGCCAGCAGCTTGGAACAGGGTTACACTGAAGCTTTCTTT	CASSLEQGYTEAFF
TRBJ2-3	few	TRBV6-6	TRBD1	TGTGCCAGCAGTTCGCAGGGGGCGCGGACGCAGTATTTT	CASSSQGARTQYF
TRBJ2-1	few	TRBV5-6	TRBD1	TGTGCCAGCAGCTCTAGGACAGGGGCATTCTTC	CASSSRTGAFF
TRBJ2-1	NA	TRBV20-1	NA	TGCAGTGCTTGGGGGGATGAGCAGTTCTTC	CSAWGDEQFF
TRBJ1-2	NA	TRBV20-1	TRBD1	TGCAGTGCTTGGACAGGGGAGGGCTACACCTTC	CSAWTGEGYTF
TRBJ2-5	NA	TRBV9	NA	TGTGCCAGCAGCGTAGGGCAGGGAAGAACGGTAGAGACCCAGTACTTC	CASSVGQGRTVETQYF
TRBJ1-1	NA	TRBV25-1	TRBD1	TGTGCCAGCAGTGAAGCCGGGACAGTCAACACTGAAGCTTTCTTT	CASSEAGTVNTEAFF
TRBJ2-7	NA	TRBV6-6	TRBD2	TGTGCCAGCAGTTCGGGGGGGCTGAACGAGCAGTACTTC	CASSSGGLNEQYF
TRBJ1-1	NA	TRBV27	TRBD1	TGTGCCAGCAGCCCCGGGACAGTGAACACTGAAGCTTTCTTT	CASSPGTVNTEAFF
TRBJ2-7	NA	TRBV6-5	NA	TGTGCCAGCAGTTACCAGGGGGGCGAGTACTTC	CASSYQGGEYF
TRBJ1-2	NA	TRBV15	NA	TGTGCCACCAGCAGGGGGGGGGTCTATGGCTACACCTTC	CATSRGGVYGYTF
TRBJ2-7	NA	TRBV28	NA	TGTGCCAGCAGCGGTTACGAGCAGTACTTC	CASSGYEQYF
TRBJ2-2	NA	TRBV2	NA	TGTGCCAGCAGTACGACAGGTCTCTCCACCGGGGAGCTGTTTTTT	CASSTTGLSTGELFF
TRBJ2-7	NA	TRBV10-1	TRBD2	TGCGCCAGCTATCCCCCCGTTAGCGGGACCAACTACGAGCAGTACTTC	CASYPPVSGTNYEQYF